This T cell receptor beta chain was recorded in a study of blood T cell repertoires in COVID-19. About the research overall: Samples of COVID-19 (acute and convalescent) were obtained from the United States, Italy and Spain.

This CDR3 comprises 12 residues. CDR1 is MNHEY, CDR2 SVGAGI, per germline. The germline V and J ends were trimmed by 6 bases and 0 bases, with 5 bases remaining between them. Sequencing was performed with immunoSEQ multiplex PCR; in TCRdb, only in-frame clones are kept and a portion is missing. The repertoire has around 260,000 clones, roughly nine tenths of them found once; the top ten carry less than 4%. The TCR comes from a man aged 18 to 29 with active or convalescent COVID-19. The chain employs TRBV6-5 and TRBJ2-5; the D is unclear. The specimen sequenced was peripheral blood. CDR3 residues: CASRQNQETQYF. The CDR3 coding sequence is TGTGCCAGCAGACAGAACCAAGAGACCCAGTACTTC.